Described below is a single T cell receptor (beta chain) sequence and its context. The target antigen is unknown. The PCR contained 60 Vbeta and 13 Jbeta primers. Assay used: immunoSEQ multiplex PCR; TCRdb lists only in-frame clones, some missing. Here the sample spans roughly 140,000 clones, around 70% being singletons. This entry comes from a study of cytomegalovirus exposure and HLA in healthy donors. Study conclusions and caveats: In a later analysis, HLA-associated TCR beta chains were more clonally expanded than equally common others. A previous analysis found most TCR beta V segments productive roughly 90% or roughly 30% of the time. The number of N-insertions in an Asian-associated ancestry cluster was reportedly below the roughly 670-donor mean in a later analysis. Later on, a genetic analysis was performed. It linked a missense variant in DCLRE1C with V- and J-gene trimming of TCR beta.

V shed 2 bases and J shed 5 bases, with 7 bases lying between them. The CDR3 loop spans 13 amino acids. The germline CDR1 and CDR2 sequences are MNHEY and SVGAGI. The sequenced sample consisted of PBMCs. The chain is built from TRBV6-5 and TRBJ1-5; D is undetermined. This TCR came from a middle-aged man in good health and CMV-seronegative. DNA for the CDR3: TGTGCCAGCAGTTACAACCAGGATCAGCCCCAGCATTTT. This codes for CASSYNQDQPQHF.